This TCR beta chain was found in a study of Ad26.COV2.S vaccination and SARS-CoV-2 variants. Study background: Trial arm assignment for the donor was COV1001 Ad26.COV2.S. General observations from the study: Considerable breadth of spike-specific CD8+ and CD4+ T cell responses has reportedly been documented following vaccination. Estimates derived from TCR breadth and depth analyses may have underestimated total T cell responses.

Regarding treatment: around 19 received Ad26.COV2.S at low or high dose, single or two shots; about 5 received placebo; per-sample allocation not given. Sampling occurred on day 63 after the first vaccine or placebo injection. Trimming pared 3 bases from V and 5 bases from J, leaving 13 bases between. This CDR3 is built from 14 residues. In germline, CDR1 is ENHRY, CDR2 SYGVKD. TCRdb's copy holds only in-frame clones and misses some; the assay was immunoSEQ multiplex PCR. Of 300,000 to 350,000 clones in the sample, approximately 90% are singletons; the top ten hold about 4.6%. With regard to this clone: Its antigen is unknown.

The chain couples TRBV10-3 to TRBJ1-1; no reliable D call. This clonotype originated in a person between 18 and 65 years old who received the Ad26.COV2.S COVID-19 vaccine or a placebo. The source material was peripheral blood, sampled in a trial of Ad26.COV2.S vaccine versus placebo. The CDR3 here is CAISDLGLGTEAFF. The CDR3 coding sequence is TGTGCCATCAGTGATCTGGGCTTGGGAACTGAAGCTTTCTTT.